This T cell receptor beta chain was sequenced in a study of blood T cell repertoires in COVID-19. As for the study in general: T cells, B-cell-depleted T cells, or PBMCs provided the cDNA or gDNA that served as material.

Trimming left V 5 bases short and J 5 bases short, with 15 bases between. The CDR3 has 14 amino acids. Germline V gene data show CDR1 as SNHLY and CDR2 as FYNNEI. Those who participated ranged in age from roughly 18 to 90 years and resided in about 24 US areas. Resolution of symptoms, clearance, or two negative PCRs was present in recovered Cohort 3 donors. In the source study's methods: It was from reference gene primer amplification that nucleated cell counts were estimated. The repertoire was sequenced with immunoSEQ multiplex PCR; TCRdb's copy has only in-frame clones and lacks some. V and J calls and clone size are given by that table; D and trimming were obtained from the DNA. The data hold approximately 200,000 clones, with 80% to 85% observed a single time.

The chain links TRBV2 to TRBJ2-5, with D possibly being TRBD1 (6 bases). The receptor was derived from a man between 35 and 55 years old who had recovered from COVID-19. Sequenced sample: PBMCs or T cells enriched from blood (not recorded which). Here the CDR3 DNA reads TGTGCCAGCAGTTCGAGTAGCAGGGGCGAGACCCAGTACTTC. Translated: CASSSSSRGETQYF.